What follows are 17 T cell receptor beta chains derived from one specimen sequenced in a study of blood T cell repertoires in COVID-19. The assay was immunoSEQ multiplex PCR, and TCRdb's table has in-frame clones only and misses some. The sample includes 200,000 to 300,000 clones, 75% to 85% seen only once; the top ten take approximately 2.4%. Material for sequencing was peripheral blood. The receptors shown here come from a middle-aged man who had recovered from COVID-19.

This rearrangement joins TRBV7-8 to TRBJ1-6; the match to TRBD1 covers 8 bases. V was pared by 5 bases and J by 8 bases, with 5 bases of the junction left unmatched. Germline values: CDR1 SGHVS, CDR2 FQNEAQ. CDR3 size: 14 residues. The CDR3 sequence: CASSATGEDSPLHF. The DNA for the CDR3 is TGTGCCAGCAGCGCGACAGGGGAGGATTCACCCCTCCACTTT.

CDR3 nucleotides: TGTGCTAGCGGAACAGGGGATTCACCCCTCCACTTT. Its translation is CASGTGDSPLHF. The rearrangement uses TRBV12-5 and TRBJ1-6, with 7 bases matching TRBD1. Germline assignment: CDR1 LGHNT and CDR2 FRNRAP. J was trimmed by 8 bases and V by 9 bases; bases with no gene match: 4. This CDR3 is 12 amino acids long.

This chain links TRBV12-3 or TRBV12-4 with TRBJ1-2; D not resolved. Trimming removed 2 bases at V and 8 bases at J, with 12 bases between. The CDR3 has 13 residues. The chain's CDR3 is CASSLPPEGGYTF. The CDR3 bases are TGTGCCAGCAGTTTACCTCCGGAGGGCGGCTACACCTTC.

The J gene is TRBJ1-5, the V gene TRBV9, with D possibly TRBD1 on 6 matching bases. CDR3 length: 15 amino acids. Germline-derived CDR1 and CDR2 are SGDLS and YYNGEE. With 4 bases removed from V and 0 bases from J, the gap between germline ends came to 11 bases. The CDR3 protein is CASSPLGASNQPQHF. CDR3 in DNA: TGTGCCAGCAGCCCCCTGGGGGCTAGCAATCAGCCCCAGCATTTT.

This chain uses TRBV7-2 with TRBJ1-2; 12 bases fit TRBD1. The CDR3 totals 17 residues. V lost 5 bases and J lost 4; bases outside the gene matches: 11. Germline V gene sequence: CDR1 SGHTA, CDR2 FQGNSA. The DNA of the CDR3 is TGTGCCAGCAGCCCTCCGGGACAGGGGGCGCGGGTCTATGGCTACACCTTC. It yields the protein CASSPPGQGARVYGYTF.

The chain is built from TRBV5-6 and TRBJ1-5; 7 nucleotides align to TRBD1. V shed 0 bases, J shed 3 bases, and the junction held 9 bases outside the gene matches. The CDR3 runs to 17 residues. Germline V gene sequence: CDR1 SGHDT, CDR2 YYEEEE. The CDR3 sequence: CASSLGPVGQTNQPQHF. In nucleotides, the CDR3 is TGTGCCAGCAGCTTGGGACCCGTGGGACAGACCAATCAGCCCCAGCATTTT.

The chain recombines TRBV19 with TRBJ1-5; D is possibly TRBD1 (6 bases). Trimming took 5 bases from V and 0 from J, leaving 14 bases between them. Germline V gene data show CDR1 as LNHDA and CDR2 as SQIVND (reference sequence). This CDR3 has 16 residues. CDR3: CASSAPDRYSNQPQHF. The CDR3 nucleotides read TGTGCCAGTAGTGCCCCCGACAGGTATAGCAATCAGCCCCAGCATTTT.

This clone has only one observation. The chain recombines TRBV3-1 (or the pseudogene TRBV3-2) with TRBJ2-7, with 8 bases fitting TRBD1. The CDR3 runs 15 residues. Germline values: CDR1 LGHDT, CDR2 YNNKEL (reference sequence). After removal of 4 bases from V and 1 base from J, the junction contained 6 bases not matched to a gene. The CDR3 region has the DNA TGTGCCAGCAGCCGCGACAGGGGACATTCCTACGAGCAGTACTTC. Protein: CASSRDRGHSYEQYF.

This chain joins TRBV19 and TRBJ2-3; weak D call: TRBD2 (6 bases). V lost 3 bases and J 2 bases, leaving 18 bases between the germline ends. The V gene's germline CDR1 is LNHDA and CDR2 SQIVND (reference sequence). The CDR3 spans 17 residues. Here the CDR3 DNA reads TGTGCCAGTAGTATCCCATCCCGCCCGGGGGTCACAGATACGCAGTATTTT. This codes for CASSIPSRPGVTDTQYF.

This clone showed up just once. V gene TRBV18 combines with J gene TRBJ2-6; 7 positions agree with TRBD1. This CDR3 is built from 17 residues. The germline CDR1 and CDR2 sequences are KGHSH and LQKENI. The trim removed 3 bases at V and 2 bases at J, leaving 7 bases unmatched. CDR3 nucleotide sequence: TGTGCCAGCTCACCGGGGCAGGGGGTGCCTGGGGCCAACGTCCTGACTTTC. Translation gives CASSPGQGVPGANVLTF.

V and J are TRBV6-5 and TRBJ1-1, with 8 nucleotides matching TRBD1. Germline assignment: CDR1 MNHEY and CDR2 SVGAGI. J was trimmed by 0 bases and V by 5 bases; bases with no gene match: 5. This CDR3 region has 15 residues. For the CDR3, the DNA is TGTGCCAGCAGTCCCCGGACAGGGCTGAACACTGAAGCTTTCTTT. Translation: CASSPRTGLNTEAFF.

This rearrangement joins TRBV11-2 to TRBJ2-5; D is undetermined. V was clipped by 1 base and J by 5 bases, with 17 bases between them. CDR3 size: 16 residues. From germline, CDR1 is SGHAT and CDR2 FQNNGV. DNA of the CDR3: TGTGCCAGCAGCTTAGTTTCTAGAAGGTCGGAGGAGACCCAGTACTTC. This encodes CASSLVSRRSEETQYF. The whole variable domain, filled in from reference TRBV11-2 and TRBJ2-5, reads EAGVAQSPRYKIIEKRQSVAFWCNPISGHATLYWYQQILGQGPKLLIQFQNNGVVDDSQLPKDRFSAERLKGVDSTLKIQPAKLEDSAVYLCASSLVSRRSEETQYFGPGTRLLVL.

The chain couples TRBV13 to TRBJ1-2; 7 bases line up with TRBD1. The CDR3 is 16 residues long. J was trimmed by 7 bases and V by 4 bases; bases with no gene match: 15. The germline V gene has CDR1 PRHDT and CDR2 FYEKMQ (reference sequence). The CDR3 sequence is CASSSLYRQGVSGYTF. The DNA for the CDR3 is TGTGCCAGCAGCTCACTCTACCGACAGGGAGTAAGTGGCTACACCTTC.

The CDR3 nucleotides are TGCGCCAGCAGCCAAGAGGGGGGAGGTGGCTACACCTTC. Residues: CASSQEGGGGYTF. The chain carries TRBV4-3 and TRBJ1-2; possibly TRBD1 for D (5 bases). V lost 0 bases to trimming and J lost 7 bases, with 9 bases between them. The CDR3 is 13 residues long. Germline CDR1 LGHNA, CDR2 YSLEER.

The chain is built from TRBV9 and TRBJ2-3, with TRBD1 as a possible D gene (5 bases). Germline V CDR1 and CDR2: SGDLS, YYNGEE. This CDR3 spans 16 amino acids. V lost 10 bases and J 1 base, leaving 22 bases between the germline ends. CDR3 DNA: TGTGCCTCCGGGCAGGGTCCTACGGTCGGCACAGATACGCAGTATTTT. It encodes CASGQGPTVGTDTQYF.

The chain has TRBV5-5 and TRBJ2-2; 8 bases map to TRBD2. The CDR3 is 14 residues long. Germline CDR1 reads SGHKS; CDR2 reads YYEKEE (reference sequence). V dropped 2 bases and J dropped 6; count of bases not matched to a gene: 3. CDR3 amino acids: CASSFSGRAGELFF. CDR3 bases: TGTGCCAGCAGCTTTTCCGGGAGGGCCGGGGAGCTGTTTTTT.

Remarks on this clone: No DNA is shown, since the ends of the CDR3 on it are uncertain; the CDR3 is the one TCRdb lists. The chain employs TRBV5-1 and TRBJ2-1; the table's D call, TRBD2, has no DNA check behind it. Germline V lookup: CDR1 SGHRS, CDR2 YFSETQ. The CDR3 has 16 amino acids, counting both end residues. CDR3 sequence: CARPYFCGDSYNEQFF.